This TCR beta chain is drawn from a study of blood T cell repertoires in COVID-19 (dated by TCRdb to 2020 to 2021). In terms of the full investigation: Samples from collaborators originated in the United States, Italy and Spain and spanned both the acute and convalescent phases of COVID-19. The prospective study material was composed of cDNA or gDNA derived from T cells, B-cell-depleted T cells, or PBMCs. Deeply sampled blood TCRbeta repertoires from subjects exposed to, actively infected with, or recovered from COVID-19 were included in the dataset. The repertoires were released in a freely available public database meant as a resource for research on the immune response to SARS-CoV-2. The samples were drawn from the first 160 participants of the ongoing ImmuneRACE study and from some 1,300 subjects provided by 6 global collaborators. The sample metadata nearly always contained a de-identified subject ID, COVID-19 status, age in years and sex. HLA class I and class II types, where available, came from metadata supplied by the sample provider rather than from assay-based typing.

The collaborating institutions used their own protocols to collect whole blood in K2EDTA tubes. For TCRbeta analysis, collaborators shipped samples as frozen whole blood, isolated PBMCs, or DNA extracted from either of those sample types. The immunoSEQ Assay, a bias-controlled multiplex PCR, was used to amplify TCRbeta CDR3 regions from genomic DNA. The source study handled its data this way. The number of nucleated cells in each sample was estimated by amplification of reference gene primers within the assay. To quantify the absolute abundance of each unique TCRbeta CDR3 rearrangement, sequence reads were collapsed and filtered. For each sample, productive Simpson clonality was calculated as the square root of Simpson's diversity index across productive rearrangements. Drawn from immuneACCESS, this table holds only the in-frame rearrangements with V and J called that TCRdb kept. Clones are partly lost; checked studies trace under half to an unresolved V gene and leave the rest unexplained. D and trimming were read from the DNA, whereas the V and J calls and clone size are those reported in that table. Here the sample has about 220,000 clones; 80% to 85% occur a single time. More than 2% of the sample belongs to the ten largest clones.

As regards this clone: Its specific antigen is unknown. No clone much larger than this one lies a single base away; base qualities are absent.

Overall study outcomes, separate from this receptor: How much clinical and demographic metadata was included differed by source and by participant, and the metadata was provided uncurated.

Looking up the germline V gene yields CDR1 SGHAT and CDR2 FQNNGV. The trim is 1 base for V and 0 bases for J, with a gap of 6 bases between the germline ends. Taken from cysteine to phenylalanine, the CDR3 has 15 residues. Just CDR3 DNA is preserved here, 45 bases in frame from base 1. Sequencing was performed on peripheral blood. The sequence links TRBV11-2 to TRBJ2-2; the D gene lacks a confident call. The sequence derives from a woman aged 55-69 years with acute or convalescent COVID-19. The CDR3 in this case is CASSLARTNTGELFF. The nucleotide sequence is given as TGTGCCAGCAGCTTAGCCAGAACGAACACCGGGGAGCTGTTTTTT.